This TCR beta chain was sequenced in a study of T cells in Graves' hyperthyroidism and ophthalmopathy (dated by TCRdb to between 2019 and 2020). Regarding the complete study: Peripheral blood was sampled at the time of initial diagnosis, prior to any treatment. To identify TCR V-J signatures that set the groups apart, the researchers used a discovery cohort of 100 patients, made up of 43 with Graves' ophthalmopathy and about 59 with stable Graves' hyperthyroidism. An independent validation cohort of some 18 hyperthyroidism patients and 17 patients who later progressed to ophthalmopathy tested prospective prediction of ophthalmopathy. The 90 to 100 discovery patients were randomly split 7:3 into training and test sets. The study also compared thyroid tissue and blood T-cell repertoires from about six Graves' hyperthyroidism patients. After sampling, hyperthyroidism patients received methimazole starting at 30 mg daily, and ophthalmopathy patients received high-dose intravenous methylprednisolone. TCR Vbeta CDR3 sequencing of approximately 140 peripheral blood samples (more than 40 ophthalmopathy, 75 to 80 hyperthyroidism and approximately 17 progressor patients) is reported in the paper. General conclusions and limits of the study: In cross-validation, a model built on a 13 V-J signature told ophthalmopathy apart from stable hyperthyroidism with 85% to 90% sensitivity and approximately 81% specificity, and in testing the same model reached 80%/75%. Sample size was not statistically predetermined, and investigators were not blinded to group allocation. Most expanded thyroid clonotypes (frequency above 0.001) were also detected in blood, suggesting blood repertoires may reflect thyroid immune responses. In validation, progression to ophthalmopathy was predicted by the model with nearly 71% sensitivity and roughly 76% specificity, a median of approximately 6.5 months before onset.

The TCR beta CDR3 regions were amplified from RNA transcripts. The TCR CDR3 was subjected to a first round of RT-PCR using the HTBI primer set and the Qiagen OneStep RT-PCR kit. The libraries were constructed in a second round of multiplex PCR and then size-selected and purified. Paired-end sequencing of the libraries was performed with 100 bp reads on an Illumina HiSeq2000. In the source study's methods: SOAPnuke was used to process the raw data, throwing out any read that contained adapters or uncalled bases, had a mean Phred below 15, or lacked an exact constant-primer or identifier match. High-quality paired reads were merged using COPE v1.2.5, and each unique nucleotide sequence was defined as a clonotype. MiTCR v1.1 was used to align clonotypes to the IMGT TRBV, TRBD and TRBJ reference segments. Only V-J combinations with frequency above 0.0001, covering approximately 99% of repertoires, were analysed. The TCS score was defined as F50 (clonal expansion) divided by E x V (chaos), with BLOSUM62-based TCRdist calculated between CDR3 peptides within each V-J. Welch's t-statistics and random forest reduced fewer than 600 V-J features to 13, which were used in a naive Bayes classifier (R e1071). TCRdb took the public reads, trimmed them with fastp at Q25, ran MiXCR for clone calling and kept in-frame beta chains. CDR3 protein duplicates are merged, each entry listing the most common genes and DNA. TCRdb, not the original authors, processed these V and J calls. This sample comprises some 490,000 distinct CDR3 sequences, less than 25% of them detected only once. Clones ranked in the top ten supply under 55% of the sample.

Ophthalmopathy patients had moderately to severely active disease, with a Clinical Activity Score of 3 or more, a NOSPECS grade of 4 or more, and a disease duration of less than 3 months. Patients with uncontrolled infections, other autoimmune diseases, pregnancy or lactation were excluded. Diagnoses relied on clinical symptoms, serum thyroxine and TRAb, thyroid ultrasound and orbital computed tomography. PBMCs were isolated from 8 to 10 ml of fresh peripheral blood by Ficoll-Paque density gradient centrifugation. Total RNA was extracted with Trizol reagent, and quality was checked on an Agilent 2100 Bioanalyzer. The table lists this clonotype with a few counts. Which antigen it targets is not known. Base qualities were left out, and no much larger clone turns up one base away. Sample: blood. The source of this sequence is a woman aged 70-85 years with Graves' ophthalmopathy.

The CDR3 region has the sequence CATGSGMNTEAFF. The DNA is as follows: TGTGCCACCGGCTCAGGGATGAACACTGAAGCTTTCTTT. The sequence joins TRBV19 to TRBJ1-1; tentative D gene TRBD1, with 5 bases matching. CDR3 length: 13 amino acids, cysteine to phenylalanine. Kept here is only the CDR3 DNA, which spans 39 bases and is read in frame from base 1. According to the germline V gene (reference sequence), CDR1 reads LNHDA and CDR2 reads SQIVND. V sheds 10 bases and J sheds 0 bases, leaving 12 bases between their ends.